These T cell receptor beta chains were read from a single sample in a study of blood T cell repertoires in COVID-19. The data were produced by immunoSEQ multiplex PCR, yet TCRdb's version contains in-frame clones alone and is incomplete. Of approximately 90,000 clones listed, approximately 91% were seen once; the top ten hold 4.5% to 5.5%. The sequenced sample was peripheral blood. The receptors come from a man between 60 and 75 years old with COVID-19, enrolled during active disease. Both conserved end residues are part of each CDR3. The D gene is left open where the match is weak. Clone size is not always given. Where it is, it says once, few, many or a class for expanded clones.

CDR3aa,CDR3nt,j_gene,len,abundance,v_gene,d_gene
CASSVSGGRAFNEQFF,TGTGCCAGCAGCGTGAGCGGCGGGAGGGCCTTCAATGAGCAGTTCTTC,TRBJ2-1,16,.,TRBV9,TRBD2
CASSQDREIYGYTF,TGCGCCAGCAGCCAAGATAGGGAGATCTATGGCTACACCTTC,TRBJ1-2,14,.,TRBV4-3,.
CASSVAGGVGETQYF,TGCGCCAGCAGTGTAGCGGGAGGGGTGGGGGAGACCCAGTACTTC,TRBJ2-5,15,.,TRBV10-2,TRBD2
CASGQTDRDNEQFF,TGTGCTAGTGGCCAAACGGACAGGGACAATGAGCAGTTCTTC,TRBJ2-1,14,.,TRBV12-5,TRBD1
CASSLGSTDTQYF,TGTGCCAGCAGCTTGGGCAGCACAGATACGCAGTATTTT,TRBJ2-3,13,.,TRBV11-3,.
CASSLAGRSTEAFF,TGTGCCAGCAGCTTAGCTGGGAGGAGCACTGAAGCTTTCTTT,TRBJ1-1,14,once,TRBV7-8,.
CASSLGTDRGRDTDTQYF,TGTGCCAGCAGCTTGGGGACCGACAGGGGGCGGGACACAGATACGCAGTATTTT,TRBJ2-3,18,.,TRBV5-6,TRBD1
CASRDRTGDGGYTF,TGTGCCAGCAGGGATCGGACAGGGGATGGTGGCTACACCTTC,TRBJ1-2,14,.,TRBV2,TRBD1
CASSITGYGYTF,TGTGCCAGTAGTATAACAGGCTATGGCTACACCTTC,TRBJ1-2,12,.,TRBV19,.
CATSRDSNTGEGNQPQHF,TGTGCCACCAGCAGAGATAGTAACACCGGGGAGGGCAATCAGCCCCAGCATTTT,TRBJ1-5,18,.,TRBV15,.
CASSSQLYRAVDSPLHF,TGTGCCAGCAGTTCCCAGCTGTACAGGGCTGTCGATTCACCCCTCCACTTT,TRBJ1-6,17,.,TRBV27,.
CASSLAPGTGQYEQYF,TGCGCCAGCAGCTTGGCCCCCGGGACAGGTCAGTACGAGCAGTACTTC,TRBJ2-7,16,once,TRBV5-1,TRBD1
CASSHQGINTGELFF,TGTGCCAGCAGCCACCAGGGGATCAACACCGGGGAGCTGTTTTTT,TRBJ2-2,15,.,TRBV11-3,.
CASSTLAGAIYEQYF,TGCGCCAGCAGCACCCTAGCGGGAGCAATCTACGAGCAGTACTTC,TRBJ2-7,15,few,TRBV4-1,TRBD2